This T cell receptor (beta chain) was obtained from a study of cytomegalovirus exposure and HLA in healthy donors. Study-wide results and caveats: Several V segments, TRBV6-2 and TRBV6-3 among them, could not be told apart and were dropped.

PCR was performed using 60 Vbeta and 13 Jbeta primers. Data came from immunoSEQ multiplex PCR; TCRdb stores just in-frame clones and leaves some out. The sample has about 150,000 clones; around 72% are singletons. This clone was recorded once. The antigen is undetermined. Though probably carrying unrecorded immune exposures, donors were nominally healthy at sampling. Germline loops: CDR1 SGHRS, CDR2 YFSETQ. This CDR3 has 15 amino acids. After removal of 1 base from V and 1 base from J, the junction contained 4 bases not matched to a gene. The receptor's source is a man aged 18 to 30 in good health and CMV-seronegative. The material sequenced was PBMCs. The J gene is TRBJ2-5, the V gene TRBV5-1, with 7 positions matching TRBD2. CDR3 DNA: TGCGCCAGCAGCTTGTACGGCGGGAGCCAAGAGACCCAGTACTTC. Translated: CASSLYGGSQETQYF.